This T cell receptor beta chain was profiled in a study of blood T cell repertoires in COVID-19. In the study overall: Sources were T cells, B-cell-depleted T cells, or PBMCs; the material itself was cDNA or gDNA.

Sequenced by immunoSEQ multiplex PCR; TCRdb stores in-frame clones only, minus some. The repertoire holds some 99,000 clones, with around 80% as singletons. Per the germline V gene, CDR1 is LNHDA and CDR2 is SQIVND (reference sequence). The CDR3 is made up of 15 amino acids. With 3 bases removed from V and 0 bases from J, the gap between germline ends came to 10 bases. This chain uses TRBV19 with TRBJ2-3, with D possibly being TRBD1 (6 bases). The sequence derives from a woman of 80 years or more with active or convalescent COVID-19. Specimen: peripheral blood. The CDR3 DNA sequence: TGTGCCAGTAGTATCAACAGGGCTAGCACAGATACGCAGTATTTT. As protein: CASSINRASTDTQYF.